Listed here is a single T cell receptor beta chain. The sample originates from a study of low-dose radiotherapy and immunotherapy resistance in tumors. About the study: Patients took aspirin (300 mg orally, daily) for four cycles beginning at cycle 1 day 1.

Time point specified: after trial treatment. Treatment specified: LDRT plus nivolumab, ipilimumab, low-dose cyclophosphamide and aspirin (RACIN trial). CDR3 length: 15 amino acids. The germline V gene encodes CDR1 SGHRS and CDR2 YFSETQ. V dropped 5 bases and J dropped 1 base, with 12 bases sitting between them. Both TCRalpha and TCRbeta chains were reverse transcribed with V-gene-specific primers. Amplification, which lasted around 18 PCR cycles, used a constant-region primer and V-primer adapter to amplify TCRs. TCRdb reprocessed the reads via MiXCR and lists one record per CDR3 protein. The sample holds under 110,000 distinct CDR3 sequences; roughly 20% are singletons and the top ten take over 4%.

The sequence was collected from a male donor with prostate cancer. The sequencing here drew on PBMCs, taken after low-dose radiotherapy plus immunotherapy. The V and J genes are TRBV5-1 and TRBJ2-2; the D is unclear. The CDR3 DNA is TGCGCCAGCAGGCCCAACCCAGAGAACACCGGGGAGCTGTTTTTT. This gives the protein CASRPNPENTGELFF.